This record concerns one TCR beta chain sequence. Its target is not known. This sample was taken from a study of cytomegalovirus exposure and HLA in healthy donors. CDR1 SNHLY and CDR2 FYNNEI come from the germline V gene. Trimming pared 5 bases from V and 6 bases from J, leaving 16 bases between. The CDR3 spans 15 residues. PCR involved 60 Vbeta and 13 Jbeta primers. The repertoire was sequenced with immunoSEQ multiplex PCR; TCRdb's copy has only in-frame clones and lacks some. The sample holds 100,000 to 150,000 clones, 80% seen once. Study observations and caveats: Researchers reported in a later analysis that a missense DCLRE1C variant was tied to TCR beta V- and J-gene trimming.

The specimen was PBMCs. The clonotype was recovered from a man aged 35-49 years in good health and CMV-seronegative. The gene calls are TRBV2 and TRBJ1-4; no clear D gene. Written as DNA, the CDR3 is TGTGCCAGCAGTTATGTCCCTCGGGGAGATGAAAAACTGTTTTTT. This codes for CASSYVPRGDEKLFF.